These 32 T cell receptor beta chains were sequenced from one sample in a study of blood T cell repertoires in COVID-19. Generated by immunoSEQ multiplex PCR, the TCRdb table keeps only in-frame clones and is missing some. There are more than 110,000 clones in the sample; 79% occur only once, and around 4% lies in the top ten. The sample comprised peripheral blood. All receptors derive from a man between 60 and 75 years old with acute or convalescent COVID-19.

This sequence joins TRBV7-2 and TRBJ2-2; 9 nucleotides agree with TRBD2. The V segment lost 5 bases and the J segment 8 bases; nucleotides outside the gene matches: 9. Germline V gene data show CDR1 as SGHTA and CDR2 as FQGNSA. The CDR3 is 15 residues long. The CDR3 protein is CASSLTSGEWGELFF. CDR3 in DNA: TGTGCCAGCAGCCTGACTAGCGGAGAATGGGGGGAGCTGTTTTTT.

The genes are TRBV3-1 (or the pseudogene TRBV3-2) and TRBJ2-7, with D tentatively TRBD2 (6 bases). Trimming took 3 bases from V and 4 from J, leaving 13 bases between them. The CDR3 length is 14 residues. The germline V gene has CDR1 LGHDT and CDR2 YNNKEL (reference sequence). In DNA form, the CDR3 reads TGTGCCAGCAGCCATCCGGGGGAGCGATACGAGCAGTACTTC. Amino acids: CASSHPGERYEQYF.

V usage is TRBV7-2 and J usage is TRBJ1-5; a possible D gene is TRBD1 (6 bases). V was clipped by 2 bases and J by 2 bases, with 7 bases between them. The CDR3 runs to 14 residues. Germline loops: CDR1 SGHTA, CDR2 FQGNSA. The CDR3 DNA sequence: TGTGCCAGCAGCTTAAGACAGGGCAATCAGCCCCAGCATTTT. It codes for CASSLRQGNQPQHF. The entire variable domain, with the rest obtained from reference TRBV7-2 and TRBJ1-5, is as follows: GAGVSQSPSNKVTEKGKDVELRCDPISGHTALYWYRQSLGQGLEFLIYFQGNSAPDKSGLPSDRFSAERTGGSVSTLTIQRTQQEDSAVYLCASSLRQGNQPQHFGDGTRLSIL.

V gene TRBV5-4 combines with J gene TRBJ2-1; TRBD1 matches at 7 bases. After removal of 3 bases from V and 6 bases from J, the junction contained 9 bases not matched to a gene. CDR1 and CDR2 (germline): SGHNT, YYREEE (reference sequence). This CDR3 contains 15 residues. The CDR3 reads CASSSRTGSGNEQFF. The CDR3 DNA reads as TGTGCCAGCAGCTCCAGGACAGGCTCGGGCAATGAGCAGTTCTTC.

The chain employs TRBV3-1 (or the pseudogene TRBV3-2) and TRBJ2-1; a possible D gene is TRBD2 (6 bases). V lost 8 bases, J lost 5 bases, and 16 bases lay in between. Per the germline V gene, CDR1 is LGHDT and CDR2 is YNNKEL (reference sequence). This CDR3 has 14 residues. This CDR3 is CASGGTLINNEQFF. Written as DNA, the CDR3 is TGTGCCAGCGGGGGGACTCTTATAAACAATGAGCAGTTCTTC.

The rearrangement links TRBV3-1 (or the pseudogene TRBV3-2) to TRBJ1-2; maybe TRBD1 (5 bases). V lost 3 bases to trimming and J lost 5 bases, with 10 bases between them. The CDR3 runs to 13 residues. CDR1 is LGHDT and CDR2 is YNNKEL in the germline V gene (reference sequence). CDR3 loop: CASSQGLGYGYTF. CDR3 bases: TGTGCCAGCAGCCAGGGGCTGGGGTATGGCTACACCTTC.

This clone was counted once. J is TRBJ2-5 and V is TRBV6-5, with D possibly being TRBD2 (6 bases). This CDR3 region has 14 residues. Germline V gives CDR1 MNHEY, CDR2 SVGAGI. The germline V and J ends were trimmed by 5 bases and 5 bases, with 15 bases remaining between them. Here the CDR3 reads CASSRTTWGETQYF. The DNA for the CDR3 is TGTGCCAGCAGTCGGACTACATGGGGTGAGACCCAGTACTTC.

The rearrangement links TRBV30 to TRBJ1-4; 8 positions agree with TRBD1. The CDR3 is made up of 14 amino acids. Germline V lookup: CDR1 GTSNPN, CDR2 SVGIG (reference sequence). V lost 1 base to trimming and J lost 10 bases; unmatched junction nucleotides: 8. The CDR3 DNA reads TGTGCCTGGAGTGCGACAGGGGCACAAGGAAAACTGTTTTTT. This gives the protein CAWSATGAQGKLFF.

The chain is built from TRBV7-2 and TRBJ2-5; TRBD2 is a possible D gene (6 bases). Germline assignment: CDR1 SGHTA and CDR2 FQGNSA. The CDR3 length is 13 residues. V lost 3 bases and J lost 4, with 9 bases in between. The CDR3 region is CASSLEGPETQYF. In nucleotides, the CDR3 is TGTGCCAGCAGCTTGGAGGGGCCAGAGACCCAGTACTTC.

The V call is TRBV24-1, the J call TRBJ2-5; 11 nucleotides align to TRBD2. The germline gives CDR1 KGHDR, CDR2 SFDVKD. V lost 4 bases to trimming and J lost 5 bases; unmatched junction nucleotides: 8. The CDR3 covers 16 residues. This CDR3 is CATSDRLAGNRETQYF. The CDR3 DNA is TGTGCCACCAGTGACCGACTAGCGGGAAATCGGGAGACCCAGTACTTC.

This rearrangement joins TRBV24-1 to TRBJ1-5; TRBD1 matches at 10 bases. The CDR3 spans 16 residues. J gave up 2 bases and V 4 bases, and 4 bases lay outside the gene matches. Germline assignment: CDR1 KGHDR and CDR2 SFDVKD. In DNA, the CDR3 is TGTGCCACCAGTGAGCCCGGGACAGGGGGCAATCAGCCCCAGCATTTT. It specifies CATSEPGTGGNQPQHF.

V and J are TRBV19 and TRBJ1-2; perhaps TRBD1 as D (6 bases). Deletions cut 1 base from V and 2 bases from J, with 8 bases between. Germline V gene data show CDR1 as LNHDA and CDR2 as SQIVND (reference sequence). The CDR3 contains 14 residues. The CDR3 loop reads CASSIAQGNYGYTF. The DNA for the CDR3 is TGTGCCAGTAGTATAGCCCAGGGGAACTATGGCTACACCTTC.

The chain links TRBV18 to TRBJ2-2, with 10 bases identical to TRBD2. Germline CDR1 is KGHSH and CDR2 is LQKENI. J gave up 4 bases and V 1 base, and 12 bases lay outside the gene matches. The CDR3 extends over 19 amino acids. The CDR3 bases are TGTGCCAGCTCACCACGTTCGCTAGCGGGAGCGCCGGGCACCGGGGAGCTGTTTTTT. Amino acid sequence: CASSPRSLAGAPGTGELFF. Looking up the rest from reference TRBV18 and TRBJ2-2 gives the full variable domain: NAGVMQNPRHLVRRRGQEARLRCSPMKGHSHVYWYRQLPEEGLKFMVYLQKENIIDESGMPKERFSAEFPKEGPSILRIQQVVRGDSAAYFCASSPRSLAGAPGTGELFFGEGSRLTVL.

This chain links TRBV24-1 with TRBJ2-5; D is perhaps TRBD2 (6 bases). CDR1 and CDR2 from the germline V gene are KGHDR and SFDVKD. V lost 0 bases, J lost 5 bases, and 9 bases lay in between. This CDR3 comprises 14 residues. In DNA form, the CDR3 reads TGTGCCACCAGTGATTTGCCGGGACTGGAGACCCAGTACTTC. Translating it yields CATSDLPGLETQYF.

V gene TRBV5-6 combines with J gene TRBJ1-2; 7 nucleotides align to TRBD1. The CDR3 is 12 residues long. CDR1 is SGHDT and CDR2 is YYEEEE in the germline V gene. The ends lost 4 bases at V and 4 bases at J; junction bases unmatched: 1. The CDR3, as DNA: TGTGCCAGCAGCCGGGACAGCTATGGCTACACCTTC. Its translation is CASSRDSYGYTF. The variable domain in full, completed from reference TRBV5-6 and TRBJ1-2, reads DAGVTQSPTHLIKTRGQQVTLRCSPKSGHDTVSWYQQALGQGPQFIFQYYEEEERQRGNFPDRFSGHQFPNYSSELNVNALLLGDSALYLCASSRDSYGYTFGSGTRLTVV.

This chain uses TRBV2 with TRBJ1-2, with D hard to call. Germline loops: CDR1 SNHLY, CDR2 FYNNEI. This CDR3 comprises 12 residues. Trimming took off 3 bases at V and 6 bases at J, with 8 bases between the two ends. The CDR3 loop is CASSDNRNGYTF. The CDR3 bases are TGTGCCAGCAGTGATAACAGAAATGGCTACACCTTC.

The chain has TRBV5-5 and TRBJ2-7; a possible D gene is TRBD1 (5 bases). The germline V gene has CDR1 SGHKS and CDR2 YYEKEE (reference sequence). Trimming left V 2 bases short and J 6 bases short, with 12 bases between. The CDR3 loop spans 13 amino acids. The CDR3 coding sequence is TGTGCCAGCAGCTTTTCAGGGTCCGGCGAGCAGTACTTC. It is translated as CASSFSGSGEQYF.

The chain carries TRBV10-3 and TRBJ1-5; D is undetermined. With 3 bases removed from V and 4 bases from J, the gap between germline ends came to 7 bases. The length of the CDR3 is 13 residues. Germline V gene data show CDR1 as ENHRY and CDR2 as SYGVKD. The DNA of the CDR3 is TGTGCCATCAGTGAAGGGAGAAATCAGCCCCAGCATTTT. It translates to CAISEGRNQPQHF.

The V and J genes are TRBV7-2 and TRBJ2-3; a possible D gene is TRBD1 (5 bases). Deletions cut 5 bases from V and 0 bases from J, with 12 bases between. Germline V gene lookup returns CDR1 SGHTA and CDR2 FQGNSA. The CDR3 extends over 15 amino acids. CDR3 DNA: TGTGCCAGCAGCCTCCAAAAGGGGAGCACAGATACGCAGTATTTT. It is translated as CASSLQKGSTDTQYF. Full variable domain (remainder filled in from reference TRBV7-2 and TRBJ2-3): GAGVSQSPSNKVTEKGKDVELRCDPISGHTALYWYRQSLGQGLEFLIYFQGNSAPDKSGLPSDRFSAERTGGSVSTLTIQRTQQEDSAVYLCASSLQKGSTDTQYFGPGTRLTVL.

V gene TRBV27 combines with J gene TRBJ1-5, with TRBD1 matching over 9 bases. The CDR3 extends over 14 amino acids. Germline CDR1 is MNHEY and CDR2 is SMNVEV (reference sequence). Trimming removed 9 bases from V and 6 bases from J; junction bases left unmatched: 9. CDR3 protein: CASSDRGNSQPQHF. CDR3 DNA sequence: TGTGCCAGTTCGGACAGGGGAAACAGTCAGCCCCAGCATTTT.

The count of this clone is one. The V and J genes are TRBV27 and TRBJ1-4, with 7 bases identical to TRBD1. The length of the CDR3 is 16 residues. CDR1 MNHEY and CDR2 SMNVEV come from the germline V gene (reference sequence). Trimming at V came to 2 bases and at J to 2 bases, leaving 5 bases not matched to a gene. As DNA, the CDR3 is TGTGCCAGCAGTTTACTTCCGGGACAGACTAATGAAAAACTGTTTTTT. It specifies CASSLLPGQTNEKLFF.

This sequence joins TRBV6-5 and TRBJ2-5; 9 bases are shared with TRBD1. Germline V gene lookup returns CDR1 MNHEY and CDR2 SVGAGI. The CDR3 runs 13 residues. The junction had 5 bases not matched to a gene; V was cut back by 8 bases and J by 4 bases. DNA for the CDR3: TGTGCCAGCCAACGGACAGGGGTAGAGACCCAGTACTTC. Encoded protein: CASQRTGVETQYF.

The gene calls are TRBV30 and TRBJ1-1; TRBD1 agrees at 9 bases. Looked up from germline, CDR1 is GTSNPN and CDR2 is SVGIG (reference sequence). With 3 bases clipped from V and 2 bases from J, the junction kept 4 bases outside the gene matches. CDR3 size: 14 residues. The CDR3 loop reads CAWRGDRANTEAFF. The CDR3 DNA follows: TGTGCCTGGAGAGGGGACAGGGCAAACACTGAAGCTTTCTTT.

This clone appeared a single time. The chain couples TRBV3-1 (or the pseudogene TRBV3-2) to TRBJ1-3; D is ambiguous. The CDR3 has 13 residues. The germline V gene encodes CDR1 LGHDT and CDR2 YNNKEL (reference sequence). Trimming took off 1 base at V and 3 bases at J, with 4 bases between the two ends. As DNA, the CDR3 is TGTGCCAGCAGCCAAGTAGATGGAAACACCATATATTTT. This codes for CASSQVDGNTIYF.

The chain has TRBV4-2 and TRBJ2-7; 9 bases map to TRBD2. The CDR3 contains 15 residues. Germline assignment: CDR1 LGHNA and CDR2 YNFKEQ. The ends lost 2 bases at V and 5 bases at J; junction bases unmatched: 7. CDR3 DNA: TGTGCCAGCAGCCAACTAGCGGGGACTTATAACGAGCAGTACTTC. Protein sequence: CASSQLAGTYNEQYF.

There are many counts of this clone. The V gene is TRBV18, the J gene TRBJ2-3, with 7 bases that match TRBD2. V lost 6 bases, J lost 0 bases, and 12 bases stayed unmatched. Germline lookup yields CDR1 KGHSH and CDR2 LQKENI. The CDR3 contains 17 residues. CDR3 sequence reads: CASSPSTSSPSTDTQYF. CDR3 nucleotide sequence: TGTGCCAGCTCCCCTTCGACTAGCAGCCCTAGCACAGATACGCAGTATTTT.

This clone was observed once. J is TRBJ2-1 and V is TRBV19; 15 bases map to TRBD2. The germline V gene encodes CDR1 LNHDA and CDR2 SQIVND (reference sequence). The V segment lost 4 bases and the J segment 6 bases; nucleotides outside the gene matches: 4. The CDR3 consists of 16 residues. Here the CDR3 DNA reads TGTGCCAGTAGTACTCGGACTAGCGGGAGGGCCAATGAGCAGTTCTTC. Amino acids: CASSTRTSGRANEQFF.

The chain uses TRBV3-1 (or the pseudogene TRBV3-2) and TRBJ1-1, with TRBD1 as a possible D gene (6 bases). The CDR3 is 13 residues long. Germline CDR1 reads LGHDT; CDR2 reads YNNKEL (reference sequence). V was clipped by 5 bases and J by 2 bases, with 9 bases between them. The CDR3: CASSETGNTEAFF. The CDR3, as DNA: TGTGCCAGCAGCGAGACAGGAAACACTGAAGCTTTCTTT.

There are a few counts of this clone. The V gene is TRBV21-1, the J gene TRBJ1-1; the table gives TRBD1 as D, unverified against the DNA. TRBV21-1 is flagged as a pseudogene. This CDR3 is built from 19 residues. CDR3 nucleotides: TGTGCCAGCAGCAATGGGAAACCCGAAGACAGGGGCAAGAACACTGAAGCTTTCTTT. It codes for CASSNGKPEDRGKNTEAFF.

V and J are TRBV9 and TRBJ1-1, with D possibly matching TRBD1 (6 bases). Deletions cut 4 bases from V and 3 bases from J, with 16 bases between. Germline V gene lookup returns CDR1 SGDLS and CDR2 YYNGEE. CDR3 length equals 15 residues. The CDR3 here is CASSPKDRVYTEAFF. CDR3 nucleotide sequence: TGTGCCAGCAGCCCGAAGGACAGAGTTTACACTGAAGCTTTCTTT.

The CDR3 here is CASSDPRTISGNTIYF. CDR3 DNA sequence: TGTGCCAGCAGTGATCCCCGGACTATCTCTGGAAACACCATATATTTT. The chain has TRBV6-1 and TRBJ1-3, with no clear D. This CDR3 is 16 amino acids long. V lost 3 bases and J 0 bases, leaving 12 bases between the germline ends. CDR1 and CDR2 (germline): MNHNS, SASEGT.

This chain joins TRBV27 and TRBJ2-7, with D possibly matching TRBD1 (5 bases). Per germline, CDR1 MNHEY and CDR2 SMNVEV (reference sequence). V lost 5 bases and J lost 4, with 12 bases in between. The CDR3 covers 13 residues. CDR3 nucleotides: TGTGCCAGCAGTCCGGCCGACAGATACGAGCAGTACTTC. Translating gives CASSPADRYEQYF.